Shown below are 23 T cell receptor beta chains from a single sample sequenced in a study of molecular identifiers for immune sequencing clone quantification. TCRdb called the PCR reads again in MiXCR, with one record for every CDR3 protein. The sample has approximately 500,000 distinct CDR3 sequences; roughly 24% are singletons. The source material was naive CD8+ T cells from blood, with Jurkat cell RNA spiked in. Subset defined: FACS-sorted CD8+CD4-CCR7+CD45RA+ naive T cells. These TCRs come from a human donor in good health. Some libraries in this study had Jurkat cell RNA spiked in.

The rearrangement uses TRBV4-1 and TRBJ2-7, with 7 bases lining up with TRBD1. Germline V CDR1 and CDR2: MGHRA, YSYEKL. The CDR3 sequence is 17 residues long. With V trimmed by 0 bases and J by 2 bases, 10 bases remained unmatched. CDR3 in DNA: TGCGCCAGCAGCCAAGAACAACCACAGGGGATACCCTACGAGCAGTACTTC. It yields the protein CASSQEQPQGIPYEQYF.

This clonotype was counted a few times. The chain links TRBV20-1 to TRBJ2-7; TRBD2 matches 7 bases. The CDR3 runs 13 residues. Germline V lookup: CDR1 DFQATT, CDR2 SNEGSKA (reference sequence). V dropped 2 bases and J dropped 4; count of bases not matched to a gene: 5. For the CDR3, the DNA is TGCAGTGCTAGATGGACTAGGGATTACGAGCAGTACTTC. As protein: CSARWTRDYEQYF.

The chain joins TRBV30 to TRBJ2-7; maybe TRBD1 (7 bases). The CDR3 loop spans 12 amino acids. Trimming cost V 7 bases and J 2 bases, with 12 bases left between them. In germline, CDR1 is GTSNPN, CDR2 SVGIG (reference sequence). The CDR3 bases are TGTGCCTTTGGCAGGGGGGCCTACGAGCAGTACTTC. This gives the protein CAFGRGAYEQYF.

Comments on this clonotype: No conserved phenylalanine or tryptophan is present at the end of the CDR3, so a read error is the likely explanation. The chain uses TRBV13 and TRBJ2-7, with TRBD1 identical over 9 bases. The length of the CDR3 is 14 residues. V shed 5 bases and J 3 bases; nucleotides not matched to a gene: 5. CDR1 PRHDT and CDR2 FYEKMQ come from the germline V gene (reference sequence). CDR3 amino acids: CASSPGTGYYEQYS. CDR3 bases: TGTGCCAGCAGCCCCGGGACAGGGTACTACGAGCAGTACTCC.

This clonotype appeared once. The chain couples TRBV25-1 to TRBJ2-7; D perhaps matches TRBD2 (6 bases). This CDR3 has 13 amino acids. Trimming cost V 7 bases and J 3 bases, with 13 bases left between them. Looked up from germline, CDR1 is MGHDK and CDR2 is SYGVNS. The CDR3 is CASNGGLRYEQYF. In DNA, the CDR3 is TGTGCCAGCAACGGGGGACTTCGCTACGAGCAGTACTTC.

This clonotype was seen only a few times. The chain uses TRBV4-3 and TRBJ2-1; D might be TRBD1 or TRBD2, each matching 5 bases. Trimming pared 0 bases from V and 5 bases from J, leaving 11 bases between. CDR3 size: 15 residues. Looked up from germline, CDR1 is LGHNA and CDR2 is YSLEER. CDR3 sequence (DNA): TGCGCCAGCAGCCAAGACACGGGACGGGACAATGAGCAGTTCTTC. It yields the protein CASSQDTGRDNEQFF.

The chain couples TRBV6-5 to TRBJ1-6; D is unresolved. Germline CDR1 reads MNHEY; CDR2 reads SVGAGI. The CDR3 is 13 amino acids. V lost 0 bases and J 8 bases, leaving 5 bases between the germline ends. Here the CDR3 reads CASSYSIYSPLHF. The CDR3 nucleotides read TGTGCCAGCAGTTACTCGATATATTCACCCCTCCACTTT.

This rearrangement joins TRBV15 to TRBJ1-4; no clear D. Trimming left V 5 bases short and J 8 bases short, with 15 bases between. Per germline, CDR1 LNHNV and CDR2 YYDKDF (reference sequence). The CDR3 totals 14 residues. CDR3: CATSRRADGEKLFF. The CDR3 DNA follows: TGTGCCACCAGCCGTCGCGCGGACGGCGAAAAACTGTTTTTT.

The V call is TRBV6-2 or TRBV6-3, the J call TRBJ2-2, with D tentatively TRBD1 or TRBD2 (5 bases each). From germline, CDR1 is MNHEY and CDR2 SVGEGT. The CDR3 loop spans 13 amino acids. Trimming stripped 5 bases from V and 6 bases from J, with 10 bases between. In nucleotides, the CDR3 is TGTGCCAGCAGTCGGGACGTACCCGGGGAGCTGTTTTTT. It specifies CASSRDVPGELFF.

This clonotype showed up many times. The chain uses TRBV2 and TRBJ2-5, with TRBD1 as a possible D gene (5 bases). Trimming stripped 5 bases from V and 4 bases from J, with 17 bases between. This CDR3 has 15 amino acids. Germline V gene sequence: CDR1 SNHLY, CDR2 FYNNEI. CDR3 protein: CASSYEQGSGETQYF. DNA of the CDR3: TGTGCCAGCAGTTACGAGCAGGGCTCGGGAGAGACCCAGTACTTC.

This clonotype turned up a few times. The chain recombines TRBV15 with TRBJ1-5; D gene uncertain. Germline assignment: CDR1 LNHNV and CDR2 YYDKDF (reference sequence). The CDR3 runs 12 residues. V lost 3 bases and J lost 4, with 4 bases in between. As DNA, the CDR3 is TGTGCCACCAGCAGCAGGAATCAGCCCCAGCATTTT. Protein product: CATSSRNQPQHF.

As to this clonotype: With a much larger clone just one base away, this may be a read error. The chain employs TRBV7-2 and TRBJ2-3; D gene uncertain. The V and J ends lost 1 base and 4 bases respectively, with 12 bases between them. This CDR3 is 15 amino acids long. CDR1 SGHTA and CDR2 FQGNSA come from the germline V gene. In DNA form, the CDR3 reads TGTGCCAGCAGCTTAGTGACCGCCGGCGCAGATACGCAGTATTTT. It translates to CASSLVTAGADTQYF.

This clonotype was counted ten times or more. This chain uses TRBV29-1 with TRBJ2-5; TRBD1 matches 9 bases. The V gene end was trimmed by 0 bases and the J gene end by 0 bases; junction bases not matched to a gene: 5. This CDR3 has 16 amino acids. Looked up from germline, CDR1 is SQVTM and CDR2 is ANQGSEA. The CDR3 nucleotides read TGCAGCGTTGAAGATCAAGGGGACAGGGACCAAGAGACCCAGTACTTC. Translating it yields CSVEDQGDRDQETQYF.

There are many counts of this clonotype. The chain employs TRBV25-1 and TRBJ2-7, with 7 bases that match TRBD1. Germline-derived CDR1 and CDR2 are MGHDK and SYGVNS. The CDR3 is 12 residues long. J lost 4 bases, V lost 6 bases, and 3 bases had no gene match. For the CDR3, the DNA is TGTGCCAGCAGAGGACAGGCATACGAGCAGTACTTC. Its protein is CASRGQAYEQYF.

This chain links TRBV12-3 or TRBV12-4 with TRBJ2-7; 7 bases align to TRBD1. The CDR3 consists of 15 residues. Trimming at V came to 3 bases and at J to 3 bases, leaving 8 bases not matched to a gene. CDR3 bases: TGTGCCAGCAGTTTGGTCCGACAGGGCCTCTACGAGCAGTACTTC. Its protein is CASSLVRQGLYEQYF.

The rearrangement joins TRBV3-1 to TRBJ2-5; 16 bases match TRBD2. The CDR3 consists of 17 residues. Trimming cost V 1 base and J 5 bases; bases outside gene matches: 4. CDR1 is LGHDT, CDR2 YNNKEL, per germline (reference sequence). The CDR3 reads CASSQGGTSGRAETQYF. The CDR3 coding sequence is TGTGCCAGCAGCCAAGGAGGGACTAGCGGGAGGGCGGAGACCCAGTACTTC.

This clonotype was counted ten times or more. The V gene is TRBV14, the J gene TRBJ2-3; 10 bases are shared with TRBD2. Trimming took 1 base from V and 3 from J; bases not matched to a gene: 4. The CDR3 spans 16 residues. Germline V gene lookup returns CDR1 SGHDN and CDR2 FVKESK. This chain's CDR3 is CASSQAVLAGTDTQYF. Written as DNA, the CDR3 is TGTGCCAGCAGCCAAGCCGTACTAGCGGGGACAGATACGCAGTATTTT.

This clonotype was seen repeatedly, ten times or more. The junction shows a germline mismatch at one end, possibly a read error. This chain uses TRBV28 with TRBJ2-7; no definite D call. The germline CDR1 and CDR2 sequences are MDHEN and SYDVKM. The CDR3 is made up of 14 amino acids. The CDR3 protein is CACRQRLSSYEQYF. The CDR3 nucleotides are TGTGCCTGCAGGCAACGTCTTAGCTCCTACGAGCAGTACTTC.

This clonotype appeared a few times. The chain recombines TRBV7-3 with TRBJ2-2; tentatively, D is TRBD2 (6 bases). Germline V lookup: CDR1 SGHTA, CDR2 FQGTGA. The CDR3 consists of 14 residues. V lost 5 bases to trimming and J lost 0 bases, with 7 bases between them. CDR3 in amino acids: CASSGDSNTGELFF. The CDR3 DNA is TGTGCCAGCAGCGGGGACTCGAACACCGGGGAGCTGTTTTTT.

This clonotype was observed a few times. V and J are TRBV20-1 and TRBJ2-5; 7 bases line up with TRBD2. Germline CDR1 is DFQATT and CDR2 is SNEGSKA (reference sequence). The CDR3 extends over 16 amino acids. J was trimmed by 4 bases and V by 1 base; bases with no gene match: 12. Here the CDR3 reads CSARVLAGTPRETQYF. The CDR3 DNA sequence: TGCAGTGCTAGAGTTTTAGCGGGTACGCCCAGAGAGACCCAGTACTTC.

This clonotype showed up many times. V usage is TRBV28 and J usage is TRBJ1-1; D unclear. This CDR3 comprises 15 residues. The V end was cut by 10 bases, the J end by 6 bases, with 24 bases between. The germline gives CDR1 MDHEN, CDR2 SYDVKM. Here the CDR3 reads CATTPPLFGFSEAFF. CDR3 sequence (DNA): TGTGCCACTACCCCCCCACTGTTCGGGTTTTCTGAAGCTTTCTTT. Drawing the rest from reference TRBV28 and TRBJ1-1, the complete variable domain is DVKVTQSSRYLVKRTGEKVFLECVQDMDHENMFWYRQDPGLGLRLIYFSYDVKMKEKGDIPEGYSVSREKKERFSLILESASTNQTSMYLCATTPPLFGFSEAFFGQGTRLTVV.

The sample holds a few counts of this clonotype. The chain is built from TRBV27 and TRBJ2-1; D is unresolved. The ends were cut back, 3 bases at V and 2 bases at J, with 11 bases in the middle. CDR3 length equals 15 residues. In germline, CDR1 is MNHEY, CDR2 SMNVEV (reference sequence). CDR3 protein: CASSLSQATYNEQFF. The CDR3 coding sequence is TGTGCCAGCAGTTTGTCCCAGGCCACCTACAATGAGCAGTTCTTC.

This clonotype was picked up many times. This sequence joins TRBV20-1 and TRBJ2-3; 8 bases line up with TRBD2. The V segment lost 6 bases and the J segment 6 bases; nucleotides outside the gene matches: 8. Per the germline V gene, CDR1 is DFQATT and CDR2 is SNEGSKA (reference sequence). CDR3 length: 13 residues. CDR3 loop: CSASRTSPDTQYF. The CDR3, as DNA: TGCAGTGCCTCGCGGACTAGCCCGGATACGCAGTATTTT.